The clone carrying this TCR beta chain showed up many times. Its cognate antigen is unknown. The source of the sample is a study of T cells in Graves' hyperthyroidism and ophthalmopathy. Study at large: At the time of initial diagnosis and before any treatment, peripheral blood was collected.

Study-wide results and caveats: Clonotypes that were expanded in thyroid above 0.001 mostly appeared in blood too. Stable hyperthyroidism was separated from ophthalmopathy by a model based on 13 V-J features.

The study included ophthalmopathy patients with Clinical Activity Score at least 3, NOSPECS grade at least 4 and duration under 3 months. Amplification targeted TCR beta CDR3 regions from RNA transcripts. The HTBI primer set drove a first-round RT-PCR of the TCR CDR3. TCRdb passed the multiplex PCR reads through MiXCR, listing each CDR3 protein once. The table includes about 610,000 distinct CDR3 sequences, around 15% detected once. CDR3 length equals 13 residues. Trimming removed 6 bases at V and 7 bases at J, with 13 bases between. The receptor was derived from a woman in her thirties or forties with Graves' ophthalmopathy. V is TRBV12-3 or TRBV12-4 and J is TRBJ2-1; a weak D match, TRBD1 (6 bases). Sequenced: blood. The CDR3 DNA follows: TGTGCCAGCAGATCTACAGGGAATAATGAGCAGTTCTTC. Translated, it gives CASRSTGNNEQFF.